The count of the clone carrying this T cell receptor (beta chain) is one. CDR3 length equals 15 residues. With 6 bases clipped from V and 2 bases from J, the junction kept 10 bases outside the gene matches. CDR1 and CDR2 from the germline V gene are MDHEN and SYDVKM. Original analysis: Nucleated cell number was recorded as an estimate derived from reference gene primer amplification. Profiled with immunoSEQ multiplex PCR; TCRdb holds only in-frame clones, not every one. V, J and clone size were drawn from that table, and D and trimming were deduced from the DNA. The repertoire includes fewer than 50,000 clones, around 90% of them detected once, and under 4.5% sits in the top ten. This sample is drawn from a study of blood T cell repertoires in COVID-19. Study-wide background: Donors in the United States, Italy and Spain gave samples during acute or convalescent COVID-19. Sources were T cells, B-cell-depleted T cells, or PBMCs; the material itself was cDNA or gDNA.

This chain links TRBV28 with TRBJ2-7; TRBD2 matches at 7 bases. The sequence was collected from a human donor in a cohort sampled during active COVID-19. Specimen: peripheral blood. This CDR3 is CASSLRAGIPYEQYF. The CDR3 DNA is TGTGCCAGCAGCCTTAGAGCGGGAATCCCCTACGAGCAGTACTTC.